The 9 T cell receptor beta chains listed next were all sequenced from one sample in a study of Ad26.COV2.S vaccination and SARS-CoV-2 variants. The sample's treatment: around 19 received Ad26.COV2.S at low or high dose, single or two shots; about 5 received placebo; per-sample allocation not given. Following the first vaccine or placebo injection, samples were taken on day 63. The protocol was immunoSEQ multiplex PCR, while the TCRdb copy is restricted to in-frame clones and leaves out a portion. Counted here are around 320,000 clones, 70% to 90% occurring once; the ten biggest clones make up approximately 2%. This specimen consisted of peripheral blood, obtained in a trial of Ad26.COV2.S vaccine versus placebo. Every receptor here comes from a person between 18 and 59 years old who received the Ad26.COV2.S COVID-19 vaccine or a placebo.

The chain carries TRBV3-1 (or the pseudogene TRBV3-2) and TRBJ2-1, with D perhaps TRBD1 (5 bases). The CDR3 spans 17 residues. CDR1 and CDR2 from the germline V gene are LGHDT and YNNKEL (reference sequence). Trimming shortened V by 1 base and J by 3 bases, and 16 bases separated the two germline ends. CDR3 DNA sequence: TGTGCCAGCAGCCAAGGGTCTTTAGGGGCCAACTACAATGAGCAGTTCTTC. Protein sequence: CASSQGSLGANYNEQFF.

V usage is TRBV5-3 and J usage is TRBJ2-5; D is perhaps TRBD1 (5 bases). TRBV5-3 is annotated as an ORF whose role is uncertain. The ends were cut back, 0 bases at V and 3 bases at J, with 15 bases in the middle. The CDR3 length is 16 residues. The CDR3 DNA reads as TGTGCCAGAAGCTTGGCGCTGGACACCCCCAAAGAGACCCAGTACTTC. Amino acids: CARSLALDTPKETQYF.

The CDR3 loop is CASRTGWGPYEQYF. The CDR3 DNA sequence: TGTGCCAGCCGGACAGGGTGGGGACCCTACGAGCAGTACTTC. The chain has TRBV28 and TRBJ2-7; 8 bases line up with TRBD1. CDR3 length: 14 amino acids. With V trimmed by 8 bases and J by 2 bases, 8 bases remained unmatched. Germline V CDR1 and CDR2: MDHEN, SYDVKM.

In this sample, this clone turned up once. The J gene is TRBJ1-6, the V gene TRBV19, with 10 bases lining up with TRBD1. The J segment lost 10 bases and the V segment lost 6 bases, leaving 9 bases of the junction unmatched. The germline V gene encodes CDR1 LNHDA and CDR2 SQIVND (reference sequence). CDR3 length: 15 residues. CDR3 nucleotides: TGTGCCAGTAGAAGGACAGGGGGAGAAAGGTCACCCCTCCACTTT. Protein product: CASRRTGGERSPLHF. The entire variable domain, with the rest obtained from reference TRBV19 and TRBJ1-6, is as follows: DGGITQSPKYLFRKEGQNVTLSCEQNLNHDAMYWYRQDPGQGLRLIYYSQIVNDFQKGDIAEGYSVSREKKESFPLTVTSAQKNPTAFYLCASRRTGGERSPLHFGNGTRLTVT.

The rearrangement uses TRBV9 and TRBJ2-5; tentative D call: TRBD1 (7 bases). This CDR3 contains 15 residues. Looked up from germline, CDR1 is SGDLS and CDR2 is YYNGEE. V was trimmed by 6 bases and J by 7 bases, leaving 22 bases between them. The CDR3 is CASIPSQGGWVTQYF. The CDR3 DNA reads as TGTGCCAGCATACCCTCCCAGGGGGGATGGGTGACCCAGTACTTC.

Concerning this clone: The same CDR3 is also encoded by other DNA sequences in this sample. The CDR3 DNA sequence: TGTGCCAGTAGCCTGCAGGGGGTAGAGACCCAGTACTTC. This encodes CASSLQGVETQYF. This rearrangement joins TRBV19 to TRBJ2-5; 7 bases map to TRBD1. Looked up from germline, CDR1 is LNHDA and CDR2 is SQIVND (reference sequence). Trimming at V came to 6 bases and at J to 4 bases, leaving 5 bases not matched to a gene. The CDR3 covers 13 residues.

About this clone: Other DNA sequences in the same sample also yield this CDR3. The chain links TRBV28 to TRBJ1-1; D gene ambiguous. The CDR3 loop spans 15 amino acids. The germline CDR1 and CDR2 sequences are MDHEN and SYDVKM. V gave up 5 bases and J gave up 0 bases, with 13 bases separating them. The CDR3 nucleotides are TGTGCCAGCAGTCTAAGGACGGTAATGAACACTGAAGCTTTCTTT. It yields the protein CASSLRTVMNTEAFF.

The chain recombines TRBV7-8 with TRBJ1-1; 8 nucleotides line up with TRBD1. Unmatched junction bases numbered 14, after V lost 2 bases and J lost 6 bases. Germline V gene sequence: CDR1 SGHVS, CDR2 FQNEAQ. The CDR3 length is 17 residues. DNA for the CDR3: TGTGCCAGCAGCTTAAAGAGGGGGACAGGCGTTAACTCTGAAGCTTTCTTT. Amino acid sequence: CASSLKRGTGVNSEAFF.

The chain combines TRBV7-2 with TRBJ2-7; no firm D call. CDR3 size: 14 residues. V was pared by 1 base and J by 3 bases, with 10 bases between. Germline V gives CDR1 SGHTA, CDR2 FQGNSA. CDR3 sequence: CASSLVREVYEQYF. CDR3 coding DNA: TGTGCCAGCAGCTTAGTTCGCGAGGTCTACGAGCAGTACTTC.